These T cell receptor beta chains were read from a single sample in a study of blood T cell repertoires in COVID-19. TCRdb's table, derived via immunoSEQ multiplex PCR, lists solely in-frame clones and lacks some. Here the sample spans about 190,000 clones, 70% to 80% being singletons. Sequencing input: peripheral blood. These TCRs come from a woman between 50 and 59 years old with acute or convalescent COVID-19. Each CDR3 is given with its conserved first and last residue. A D gene is named only where the DNA matches it firmly. Rows give clone size only sometimes, using once, few, many, or a class for an expanded clone.

TRBJ1-5 | TRBV4-1 | - | - | TGCGCCAGCAGCCAACGGGGTTATAGCAATCAGCCCCAGCATTTT | CASSQRGYSNQPQHF
TRBJ2-3 | TRBV28 | TRBD2 | - | TGTGCCAGCAGTGAATCCAGCGGGGGGACAGATACGCAGTATTTT | CASSESSGGTDTQYF
TRBJ2-2 | TRBV11-2 | - | - | TGTGCCAGCAGCTTAGATCGGGGAACCGGGGAGCTGTTTTTT | CASSLDRGTGELFF
TRBJ2-2 | TRBV6-6 | - | - | TGTGCCAGCAGATACACAACCGGGGAGCTGTTTTTT | CASRYTTGELFF
TRBJ2-7 | TRBV7-2 | TRBD1 | - | TGTGCCAGCAGCCACGGGACAGGGTACGAGCAGTACTTC | CASSHGTGYEQYF
TRBJ1-6 | TRBV11-2 | TRBD1 | few | TGTGCCAGCAGCTTCGGACAGGGGGCCTCTTCACCCCTCCACTTT | CASSFGQGASSPLHF
TRBJ1-4 | TRBV29-1 | - | - | TGCAGCGTGAAGGGGCGGTTTAATGAAAAACTGTTTTTT | CSVKGRFNEKLFF
TRBJ2-7 | TRBV5-1 | TRBD1 | - | TGCGCCAGCAGCGCGGGGACAGGGAACTACGAGCAGTACTTC | CASSAGTGNYEQYF
TRBJ1-1 | TRBV7-2 | TRBD1 | - | TGTGCCAGCAGTCCACGGACAGGGGGGAGTTCGGGAGCTTTCTTT | CASSPRTGGSSGAFF
TRBJ1-1 | TRBV27 | TRBD1 | - | TGTGCCAGCAGTTTATGGGGACAGGGAGAGCAGATTGAAGCTTTCTTT | CASSLWGQGEQIEAFF
TRBJ1-2 | TRBV25-1 | TRBD1 | - | TGTGCCACCCTAACAGGGGTAAGAGGCTACACCTTC | CATLTGVRGYTF
TRBJ1-2 | TRBV28 | TRBD1 | - | TGTGCCAGCAGTTCTGGGACAGGGATGGATGGCTACACCTTC | CASSSGTGMDGYTF
TRBJ1-2 | TRBV14 | - | - | TGTGCCAGCAGCCTCGGTGAACACTATGGCTACACCTTC | CASSLGEHYGYTF
TRBJ1-1 | TRBV28 | - | - | TGTGCCAGCAGTTTTTTGACACCTCGAAAAGCTTTCTTT | CASSFLTPRKAFF
TRBJ2-7 | TRBV6-2/TRBV6-3 | TRBD2 | - | TGTGCCAGCAGTTACTCCGCGACTAGCGGGAGGGCCAAGTACGAGCAGTACTTC | CASSYSATSGRAKYEQYF
TRBJ2-4 | TRBV19 | TRBD1 | - | TGTGCCAGTAGTAGACAGGGGGTAGGGCTTCAGTACTTC | CASSRQGVGLQYF
TRBJ1-5 | TRBV5-5 | - | - | TGTGCCAGCAGCCCCTATCCCAGGGGACCTAGCAATCAGCCCCAGCATTTT | CASSPYPRGPSNQPQHF
TRBJ1-1 | TRBV19 | - | - | TGTGCCAGTAGTATAGTAGGGGGAAACACTGAAGCTTTCTTT | CASSIVGGNTEAFF